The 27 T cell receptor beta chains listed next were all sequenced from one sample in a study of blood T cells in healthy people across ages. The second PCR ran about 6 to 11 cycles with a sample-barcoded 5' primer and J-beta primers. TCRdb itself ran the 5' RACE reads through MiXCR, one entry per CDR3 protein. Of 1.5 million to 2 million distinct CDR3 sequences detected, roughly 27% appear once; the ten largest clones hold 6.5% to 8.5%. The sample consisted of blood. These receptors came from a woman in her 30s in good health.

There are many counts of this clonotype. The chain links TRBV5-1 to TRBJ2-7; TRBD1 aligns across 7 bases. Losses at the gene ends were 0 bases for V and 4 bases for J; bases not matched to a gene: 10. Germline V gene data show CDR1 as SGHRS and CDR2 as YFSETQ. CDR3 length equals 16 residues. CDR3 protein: CASSLVTGSDLYEQYF. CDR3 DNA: TGCGCCAGCAGCTTGGTGACAGGGTCGGACCTTTACGAGCAGTACTTC.

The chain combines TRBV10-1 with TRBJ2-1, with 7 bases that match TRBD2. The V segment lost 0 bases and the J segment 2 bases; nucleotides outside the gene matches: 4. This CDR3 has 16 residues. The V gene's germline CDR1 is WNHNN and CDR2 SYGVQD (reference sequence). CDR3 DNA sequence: TGCGCCAGCAGTGAGTCGACTAGCCTACCCTACAATGAGCAGTTCTTC. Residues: CASSESTSLPYNEQFF.

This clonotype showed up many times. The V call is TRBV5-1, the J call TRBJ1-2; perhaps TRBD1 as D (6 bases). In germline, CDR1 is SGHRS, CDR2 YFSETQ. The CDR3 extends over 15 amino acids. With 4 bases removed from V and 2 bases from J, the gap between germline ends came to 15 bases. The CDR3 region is CASSERTDQNYGYTF. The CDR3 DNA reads TGCGCCAGCAGCGAGAGGACAGACCAGAACTATGGCTACACCTTC.

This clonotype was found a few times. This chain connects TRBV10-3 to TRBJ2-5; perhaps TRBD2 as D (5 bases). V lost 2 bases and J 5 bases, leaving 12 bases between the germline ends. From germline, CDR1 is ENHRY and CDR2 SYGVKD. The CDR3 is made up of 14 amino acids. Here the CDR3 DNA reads TGTGCCATCAGTGAGAGTAGAGCGGCTGAGACCCAGTACTTC. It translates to CAISESRAAETQYF.

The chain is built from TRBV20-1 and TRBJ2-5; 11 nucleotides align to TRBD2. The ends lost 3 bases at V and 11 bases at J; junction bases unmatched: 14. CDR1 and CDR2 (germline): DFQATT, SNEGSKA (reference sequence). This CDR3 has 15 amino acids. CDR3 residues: CSARGTSGFYNEQYF. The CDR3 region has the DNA TGCAGTGCTAGGGGGACTAGCGGATTCTACAATGAGCAGTACTTC.

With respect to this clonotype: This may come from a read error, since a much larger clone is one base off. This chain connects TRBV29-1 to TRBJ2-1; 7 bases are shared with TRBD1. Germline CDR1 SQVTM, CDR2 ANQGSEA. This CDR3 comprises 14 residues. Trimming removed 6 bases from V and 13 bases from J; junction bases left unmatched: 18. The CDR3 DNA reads TGCAGCGTAATTACCTCGGGACAGTTAAACATTCAGTTCTTC. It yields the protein CSVITSGQLNIQFF.

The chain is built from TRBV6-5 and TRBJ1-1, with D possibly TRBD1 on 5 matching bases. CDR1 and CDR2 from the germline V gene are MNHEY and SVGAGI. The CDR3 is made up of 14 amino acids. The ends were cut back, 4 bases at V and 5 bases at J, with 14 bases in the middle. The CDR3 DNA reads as TGTGCCAGCAGTTCGAGACAAGGGGTAACTGAAGCTTTCTTT. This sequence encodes CASSSRQGVTEAFF.

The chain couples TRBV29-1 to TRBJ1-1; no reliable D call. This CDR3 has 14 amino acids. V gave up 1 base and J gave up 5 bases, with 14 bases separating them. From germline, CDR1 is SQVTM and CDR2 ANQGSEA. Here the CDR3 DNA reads TGCAGCGTTGAAGTACGCGGGAGAGGAACTGAAGCTTTCTTT. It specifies CSVEVRGRGTEAFF.

DNA for the CDR3: TGTGCCAGCGGGCGGAAACAGGGACCGTTTTTT. It encodes CASGRKQGPFF. This chain connects TRBV2 to TRBJ1-4, with D possibly being TRBD1 (6 bases). CDR1 and CDR2 (germline): SNHLY, FYNNEI. The V and J ends lost 8 bases and 16 bases respectively, with 17 bases between them. CDR3 length: 11 amino acids.

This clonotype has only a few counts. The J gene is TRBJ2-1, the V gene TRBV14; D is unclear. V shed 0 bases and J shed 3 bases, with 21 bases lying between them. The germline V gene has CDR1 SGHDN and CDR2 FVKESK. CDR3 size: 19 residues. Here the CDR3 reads CASSQDTAFGPIYYNEQFF. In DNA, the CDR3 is TGTGCCAGCAGCCAAGATACGGCGTTTGGTCCAATCTACTACAATGAGCAGTTCTTC.

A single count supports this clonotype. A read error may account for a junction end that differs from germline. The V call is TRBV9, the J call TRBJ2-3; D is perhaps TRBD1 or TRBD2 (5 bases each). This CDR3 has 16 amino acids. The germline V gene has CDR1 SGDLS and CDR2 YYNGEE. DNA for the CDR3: TGTGCCAACAGCGTAGCTGCAACGGGGCGAGGGGATACGCAGTATTTT. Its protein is CANSVAATGRGDTQYF. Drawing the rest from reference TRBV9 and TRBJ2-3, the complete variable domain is DSGVTQTPKHLITATGQRVTLRCSPRSGDLSVYWYQQSLDQGLQFLIQYYNGEERAKGNILERFSAQQFPDLHSELNLSSLELGDSALYFCANSVAATGRGDTQYFGPGTRLTVL.

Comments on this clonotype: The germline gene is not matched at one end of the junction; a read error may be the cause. CDR3 sequence (DNA): TGTGCCAGCGAAGGGGTTTACTATGGCTGCACCTTC. It specifies CASEGVYYGCTF. V gene TRBV6-1 combines with J gene TRBJ1-2, with a possible D match to TRBD1 (5 bases). The length of the CDR3 is 12 residues. Germline V gives CDR1 MNHNS, CDR2 SASEGT.

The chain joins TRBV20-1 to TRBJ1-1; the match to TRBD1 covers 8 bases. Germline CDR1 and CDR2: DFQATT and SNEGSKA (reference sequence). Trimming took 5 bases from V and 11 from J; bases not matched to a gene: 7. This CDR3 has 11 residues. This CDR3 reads CSAQPGGAAFF. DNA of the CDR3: TGCAGTGCTCAACCAGGGGGCGCCGCTTTCTTT.

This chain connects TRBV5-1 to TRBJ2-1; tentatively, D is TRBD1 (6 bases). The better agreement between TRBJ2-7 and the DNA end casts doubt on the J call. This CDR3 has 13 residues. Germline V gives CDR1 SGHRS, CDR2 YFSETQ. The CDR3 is CASRPTGDYEQYF. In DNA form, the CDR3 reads TGCGCCAGCAGACCGACAGGAGACTACGAGCAGTACTTC.

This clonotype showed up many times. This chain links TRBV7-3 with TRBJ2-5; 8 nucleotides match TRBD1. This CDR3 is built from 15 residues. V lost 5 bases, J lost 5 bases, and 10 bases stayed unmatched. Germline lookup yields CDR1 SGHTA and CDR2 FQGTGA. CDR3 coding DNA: TGTGCCAGCAGCGACAGGGGCTCCCCAGGGGAGACCCAGTACTTC. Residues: CASSDRGSPGETQYF.

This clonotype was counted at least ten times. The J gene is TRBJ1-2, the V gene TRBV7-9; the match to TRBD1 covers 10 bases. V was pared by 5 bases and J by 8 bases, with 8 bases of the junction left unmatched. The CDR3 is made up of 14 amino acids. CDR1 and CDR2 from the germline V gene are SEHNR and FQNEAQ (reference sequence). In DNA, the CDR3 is TGTGCCAGCAGCACCCGGGACAGGGGAAGCGGCTACACCTTC. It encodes CASSTRDRGSGYTF.

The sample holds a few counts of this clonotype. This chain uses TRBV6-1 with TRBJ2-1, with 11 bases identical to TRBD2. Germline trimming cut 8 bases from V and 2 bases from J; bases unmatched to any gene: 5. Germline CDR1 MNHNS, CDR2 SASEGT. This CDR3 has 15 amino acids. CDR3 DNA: TGTGCCAGCCTTCAACTAGCGGGAGCCTACAATGAGCAGTTCTTC. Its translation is CASLQLAGAYNEQFF.

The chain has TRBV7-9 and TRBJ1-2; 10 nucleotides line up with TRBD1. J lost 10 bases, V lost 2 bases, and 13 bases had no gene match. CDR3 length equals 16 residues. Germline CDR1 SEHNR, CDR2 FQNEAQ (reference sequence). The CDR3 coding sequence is TGTGCCAGCAGCTTACTAAAAGACAGGGGGCCTGATGACTACACCTTC. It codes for CASSLLKDRGPDDYTF.

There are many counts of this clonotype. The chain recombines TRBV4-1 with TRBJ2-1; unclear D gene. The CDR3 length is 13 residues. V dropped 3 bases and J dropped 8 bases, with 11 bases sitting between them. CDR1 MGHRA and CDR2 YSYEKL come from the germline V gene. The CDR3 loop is CASSHDLLHEQFF. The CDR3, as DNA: TGCGCCAGCAGCCATGACCTTCTACATGAGCAGTTCTTC.

The CDR3 region has the DNA TGTGCCAGCAGCCGGACAGGGTCCGGAGCTTTCTTT. Amino acid sequence: CASSRTGSGAFF. The chain joins TRBV7-9 to TRBJ1-1, with 8 bases that match TRBD1. The CDR3 contains 12 residues. V trimming: 5 bases; J trimming: 10 bases; junction bases outside the gene matches: 6. From germline, CDR1 is SEHNR and CDR2 FQNEAQ (reference sequence).

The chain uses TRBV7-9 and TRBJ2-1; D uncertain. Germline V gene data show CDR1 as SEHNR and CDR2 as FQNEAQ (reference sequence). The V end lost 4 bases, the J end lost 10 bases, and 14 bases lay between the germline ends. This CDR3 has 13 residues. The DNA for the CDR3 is TGTGCCAGCAGCTCGCCCCAGGCCTACGAGCAGTTCTTC. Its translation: CASSSPQAYEQFF.

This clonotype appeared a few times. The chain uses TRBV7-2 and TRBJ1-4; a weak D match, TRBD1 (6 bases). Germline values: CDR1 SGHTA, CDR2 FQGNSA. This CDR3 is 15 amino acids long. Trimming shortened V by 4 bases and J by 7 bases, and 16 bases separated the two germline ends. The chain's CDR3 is CASSSQTGIGEKLFF. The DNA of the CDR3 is TGTGCCAGCAGCTCCCAAACAGGGATCGGTGAAAAACTGTTTTTT.

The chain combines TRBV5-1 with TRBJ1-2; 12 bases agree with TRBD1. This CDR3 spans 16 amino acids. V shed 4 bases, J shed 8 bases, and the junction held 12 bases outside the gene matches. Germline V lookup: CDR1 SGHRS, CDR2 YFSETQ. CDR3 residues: CASSDGTGGPTAGYTF. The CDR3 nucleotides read TGCGCCAGCAGCGACGGGACAGGGGGCCCCACGGCAGGCTACACCTTC.

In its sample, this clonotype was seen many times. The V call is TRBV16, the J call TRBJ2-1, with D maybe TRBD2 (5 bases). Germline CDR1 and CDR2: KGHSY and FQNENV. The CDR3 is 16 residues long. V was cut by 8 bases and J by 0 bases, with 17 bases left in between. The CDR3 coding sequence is TGTGCCAGCTCGCCCCGGCCGGGGAGCTCCTACAATGAGCAGTTCTTC. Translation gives CASSPRPGSSYNEQFF.

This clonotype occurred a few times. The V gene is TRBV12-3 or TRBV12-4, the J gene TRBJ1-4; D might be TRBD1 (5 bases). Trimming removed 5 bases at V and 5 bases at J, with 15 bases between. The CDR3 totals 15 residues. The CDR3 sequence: CASSASGALNEKLFF. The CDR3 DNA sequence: TGTGCCAGCAGTGCATCCGGGGCTCTGAATGAAAAACTGTTTTTT.

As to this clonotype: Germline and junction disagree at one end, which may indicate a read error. The CDR3 here is CSSSLKGRPPSSGANVLTF. The CDR3 DNA reads as TGTTCCAGCAGCCTAAAAGGTCGGCCGCCGTCCTCTGGGGCCAACGTCCTGACTTTC. The rearrangement links TRBV11-2 to TRBJ2-6; D gene uncertain. The CDR3 spans 19 residues. CDR1 and CDR2 (germline): SGHAT, FQNNGV.

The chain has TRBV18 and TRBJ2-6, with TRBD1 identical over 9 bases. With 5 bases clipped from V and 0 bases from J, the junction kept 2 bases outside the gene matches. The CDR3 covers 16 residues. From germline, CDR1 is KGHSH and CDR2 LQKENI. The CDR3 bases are TGTGCCAGCTCAGGACAGGGGATCTCTGGGGCCAACGTCCTGACTTTC. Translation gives CASSGQGISGANVLTF. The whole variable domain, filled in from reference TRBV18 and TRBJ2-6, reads NAGVMQNPRHLVRRRGQEARLRCSPMKGHSHVYWYRQLPEEGLKFMVYLQKENIIDESGMPKERFSAEFPKEGPSILRIQQVVRGDSAAYFCASSGQGISGANVLTFGAGSRLTVL.